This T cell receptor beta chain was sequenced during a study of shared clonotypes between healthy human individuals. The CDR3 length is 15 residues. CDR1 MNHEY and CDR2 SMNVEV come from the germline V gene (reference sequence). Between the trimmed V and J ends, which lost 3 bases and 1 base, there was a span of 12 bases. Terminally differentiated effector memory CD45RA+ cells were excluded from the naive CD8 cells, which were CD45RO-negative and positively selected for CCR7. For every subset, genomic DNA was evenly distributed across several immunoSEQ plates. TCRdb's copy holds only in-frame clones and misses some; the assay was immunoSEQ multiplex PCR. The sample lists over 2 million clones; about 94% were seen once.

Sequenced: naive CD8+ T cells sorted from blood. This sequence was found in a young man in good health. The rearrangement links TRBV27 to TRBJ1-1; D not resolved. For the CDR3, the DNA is TGTGCCAGCAGTTTGTACGCCGAGGGGAACACTGAAGCTTTCTTT. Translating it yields CASSLYAEGNTEAFF.